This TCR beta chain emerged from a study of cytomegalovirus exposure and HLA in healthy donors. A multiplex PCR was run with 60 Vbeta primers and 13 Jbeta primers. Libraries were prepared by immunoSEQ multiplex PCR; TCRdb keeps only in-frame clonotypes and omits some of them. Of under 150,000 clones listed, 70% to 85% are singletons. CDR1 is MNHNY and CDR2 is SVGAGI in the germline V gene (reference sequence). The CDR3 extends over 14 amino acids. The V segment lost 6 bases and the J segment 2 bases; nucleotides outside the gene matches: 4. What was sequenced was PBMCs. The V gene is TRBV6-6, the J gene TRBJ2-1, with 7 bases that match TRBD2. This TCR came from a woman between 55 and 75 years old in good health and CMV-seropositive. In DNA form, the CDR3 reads TGTGCCAGCAGCGCTAGCGGAACCTACAATGAGCAGTTCTTC. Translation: CASSASGTYNEQFF.